The clone carrying this TCR beta chain was found a few times. Its matching antigen is unknown. The CDR3 covers 12 residues. Between the trimmed V and J ends, which lost 1 base and 13 bases, there was a span of 13 bases. The germline gives CDR1 SEHNR, CDR2 FQNEAQ (reference sequence). PCR used 60 Vbeta primers and 13 Jbeta primers. Sequencing used immunoSEQ multiplex PCR; TCRdb keeps in-frame clones, though not all of them. Of more than 65,000 clones in the sample, around two thirds are singletons; the top ten hold 6.5% to 7.5%. This sample was included in a study of cytomegalovirus exposure and HLA in healthy donors. Whole-study findings and limits: Per published accounts, TCR beta sequences correctly predicted the HLA-A and HLA-B alleles of most subjects.

The chain joins TRBV7-9 to TRBJ1-2, with D unclear. This sequence was found in a woman in her fifties or sixties in good health and CMV-seropositive. Sequences were obtained from PBMCs. In nucleotides, the CDR3 is TGTGCCAGCAGCTTAGAAGCCGCGAGGGCCACCTTC. Protein: CASSLEAARATF. Together with reference TRBV7-9 and TRBJ1-2, the CDR3 gives the full variable domain: DTGVSQNPRHKITKRGQNVTFRCDPISEHNRLYWYRQTLGQGPEFLTYFQNEAQLEKSRLLSDRFSAERPKGSFSTLEIQRTEQGDSAMYLCASSLEAARATFGSGTRLTVV.